These T cell receptor beta chains were read from a single sample in a study of molecular identifiers for immune sequencing clone quantification. TCRdb re-called the PCR reads with MiXCR, one entry per CDR3 protein. Among a few hundred thousand distinct CDR3 sequences listed, around 21% were seen once. The specimen sequenced was naive CD8+ T cells from blood, with Jurkat cell RNA spiked in. The origin of the receptors is a human donor in good health. Some libraries in this study had Jurkat cell RNA spiked in. CDR3s include the opening cysteine and the closing phenylalanine or tryptophan.

>TRBJ2-7|TRBV5-6
CASSLSGNPYEQYF
>TRBJ2-5|TRBV4-2
CASSQRGQETQYF
>TRBJ2-2|TRBV7-9
CASSPRTQLGELFF
>TRBJ2-7|TRBV6-1
CAGQGSYEQYF
>TRBJ2-1|TRBV4-1
CASTPERPGAYNEQFF
>TRBJ2-3|TRBV5-1
CASSSSGTSGGRADTQYF
>TRBJ2-7|TRBV5-4
CASSLAGTGVPYEQYF
>TRBJ2-7|TRBV2
CASSKGAEQYF
>TRBJ1-2|TRBV4-3
CASSQGTGVRGYTF
>TRBJ2-7|TRBV4-2
CASSHSSGTASYEQYF
>TRBJ2-2|TRBV6-5
CASSYAGPGGELFF
>TRBJ2-7|TRBV30
CAWSDSYEQYF
>TRBJ2-5|TRBV5-1
CASTGTGQETQYF
>TRBJ1-1|TRBV6-5
CASRGTANTEAFF
>TRBJ1-5|TRBV12-3/TRBV12-4
CASSLTGGGNQPQHF
>TRBJ1-1|TRBV3-1
CASSQEGPLGAFF
>TRBJ1-1|TRBV19
CASSAALNTEAFF
>TRBJ2-5|TRBV7-8
CASSFPKRGATSETQYF
>TRBJ2-7|TRBV3-1
CASSRSGLAVEQYF
>TRBJ2-2|TRBV7-9
CASSPQVRDTGELFF
>TRBJ2-7|TRBV9
CASSVGGGLGYEQYF
>TRBJ1-1|TRBV29-1
CSVGRTANTEAFF
>TRBJ2-1|TRBV19
CASSIFQGNEQFF
>TRBJ1-5|TRBV27
CASSLGVRQPQHF
>TRBJ2-2|TRBV30
CAYQDRGRLAGVKNTGELVF
>TRBJ1-1|TRBV19
CASSINAGGNTEAFF